Below, 26 T cell receptor beta chains from the same sample are listed, as sequenced in a study of T cell repertoires in cytomegalovirus infection. One entry per CDR3 protein results from TCRdb running MiXCR on the reads. In the table there are approximately 130,000 distinct CDR3 sequences, less than 9.5% of which are singletons. The sequencing sample was made of PBMCs. Every receptor here comes from a human donor in good health (CMV status not recorded). Some clones in this sample may be carry-over from other donors' samples.

This sequence joins TRBV19 and TRBJ2-7; D ambiguous. V lost 8 bases, J lost 0 bases, and 8 bases lay in between. This CDR3 is 12 amino acids long. CDR1 LNHDA and CDR2 SQIVND come from the germline V gene (reference sequence). CDR3 nucleotide sequence: TGTGCCAGTGCAGCCAGCTCCTACGAGCAGTACTTC. Its translation: CASAASSYEQYF.

Concerning this clonotype itself: With a much larger clone just one base away, this may be a read error. This rearrangement joins TRBV2 to TRBJ1-1; 8 bases are a match to TRBD1. Germline loops: CDR1 SNHLY, CDR2 FYNNEI. This CDR3 has 14 amino acids. The V and J ends lost 5 bases and 5 bases, in that order; junction bases with no gene match: 7. The CDR3 coding sequence is TGTGCCAGCAGTAACGGACAGGGTGAGACTGAAGCTTTCTTT. The encoded protein is CASSNGQGETEAFF. The full variable domain, rest sourced from reference TRBV2 and TRBJ1-1, is EPEVTQTPSHQVTQMGQEVILRCVPISNHLYFYWYRQILGQKVEFLVSFYNNEISEKSEIFDDQFSVERPDGSNFTLKIRSTKLEDSAMYFCASSNGQGETEAFFGQGTRLTVV.

This chain links TRBV12-3 or TRBV12-4 with TRBJ1-5; 9 positions match TRBD1. The CDR3 sequence is 17 residues long. J gave up 1 base and V 0 bases, and 4 bases lay outside the gene matches. The CDR3 nucleotides read TGTGCCAGCAGTTTAGCACAGGGGGCGCGCAGCAATCAGCCCCAGCATTTT. Translating it yields CASSLAQGARSNQPQHF.

The table lists this clonotype with many counts. CDR3 nucleotide sequence: TGTGCCAGCAGTTTCTGGGAAAGGGACACTGAAGCTTTCTTT. Its protein is CASSFWERDTEAFF. The rearrangement joins TRBV28 to TRBJ1-1; D unresolved. Trimming pared 3 bases from V and 3 bases from J, leaving 11 bases between. Germline CDR1 MDHEN, CDR2 SYDVKM. The CDR3 extends over 14 amino acids.

The chain couples TRBV5-1 to TRBJ2-7; 7 bases are shared with TRBD2. This CDR3 spans 15 amino acids. V trimming: 0 bases; J trimming: 2 bases; junction bases outside the gene matches: 5. Germline assignment: CDR1 SGHRS and CDR2 YFSETQ. DNA for the CDR3: TGCGCCAGCAGCTTGGAGCGGGACGGAGCCTACGAGCAGTACTTC. Translating gives CASSLERDGAYEQYF.

The sample holds many counts of this clonotype. The rearrangement uses TRBV28 and TRBJ1-4; perhaps TRBD1 as D (6 bases). The ends were cut back, 8 bases at V and 3 bases at J, with 19 bases in the middle. Germline V CDR1 and CDR2: MDHEN, SYDVKM. This CDR3 comprises 16 residues. The CDR3 here is CASYTSGVRANEKLFF. CDR3 bases: TGTGCCAGCTATACCTCAGGGGTTCGGGCTAATGAAAAACTGTTTTTT.

This clonotype was recorded many times. The chain employs TRBV6-1 and TRBJ1-1; D perhaps matches TRBD1 (6 bases). Trimming took off 7 bases at V and 8 bases at J, with 17 bases between the two ends. Looked up from germline, CDR1 is MNHNS and CDR2 is SASEGT. CDR3 length: 13 residues. The CDR3 is CASKPLQGTEAFF. The DNA of the CDR3 is TGTGCCAGCAAACCGTTACAGGGCACCGAAGCTTTCTTT.

This chain uses TRBV6-1 with TRBJ2-2; 7 positions agree with TRBD2. The CDR3 extends over 15 amino acids. The germline CDR1 and CDR2 sequences are MNHNS and SASEGT. Germline trimming cut 4 bases from V and 5 bases from J; bases unmatched to any gene: 7. The CDR3 here is CASSALAAGTGELFF. In nucleotides, the CDR3 is TGTGCCAGCAGTGCTCTAGCGGCGGGTACCGGGGAGCTGTTTTTT.

V gene TRBV20-1 combines with J gene TRBJ1-3; no reliable D call. V was trimmed by 6 bases and J by 7 bases, leaving 19 bases between them. This CDR3 comprises 14 residues. In germline, CDR1 is DFQATT, CDR2 SNEGSKA (reference sequence). The chain's CDR3 is CSASAGTKVNTIYF. The CDR3 region has the DNA TGCAGTGCCTCGGCGGGCACCAAGGTCAACACCATATATTTT.

This clonotype was seen repeatedly, ten times or more. V is TRBV12-3 or TRBV12-4 and J is TRBJ2-3; 11 bases fit TRBD2. V dropped 5 bases and J dropped 6; count of bases not matched to a gene: 4. This CDR3 spans 14 amino acids. This CDR3 reads CASSPTSGGDTQYF. The CDR3 DNA sequence: TGTGCCAGCAGTCCCACTAGCGGGGGCGATACGCAGTATTTT.

There are many counts of this clonotype. The chain uses TRBV9 and TRBJ2-5; 9 bases agree with TRBD2. Germline V gives CDR1 SGDLS, CDR2 YYNGEE. The V gene end was trimmed by 0 bases and the J gene end by 0 bases; junction bases not matched to a gene: 9. The CDR3 totals 18 residues. The CDR3 DNA sequence: TGTGCCAGCAGCGTAGGGAAATCTAGCGGGGTTTACCAAGAGACCCAGTACTTC. Translating gives CASSVGKSSGVYQETQYF.

This clonotype was observed many times. The chain is built from TRBV7-2 and TRBJ2-1, with 12 nucleotides matching TRBD1. This CDR3 has 15 residues. The V gene end was trimmed by 7 bases and the J gene end by 10 bases; junction bases not matched to a gene: 11. Per the germline V gene, CDR1 is SGHTA and CDR2 is FQGNSA. In nucleotides, the CDR3 is TGTGCCAGCACCCGATCCGGGACAGGGGGCGACGAGCAGTTCTTC. Protein: CASTRSGTGGDEQFF.

This clonotype was detected many times. The V and J genes are TRBV4-1 and TRBJ1-4, with unresolved D. Germline CDR1 reads MGHRA; CDR2 reads YSYEKL. Trimming took off 6 bases at V and 0 bases at J, with 14 bases between the two ends. The CDR3 totals 16 residues. CDR3: CASRKTPSSTNEKLFF. DNA of the CDR3: TGCGCCAGCAGAAAAACCCCCAGTTCAACTAATGAAAAACTGTTTTTT.

This clonotype was counted only a few times. This chain links TRBV20-1 with TRBJ1-1; no clear D gene. Germline lookup yields CDR1 DFQATT and CDR2 SNEGSKA (reference sequence). CDR3 length: 11 residues. Trimming left V 5 bases short and J 4 bases short, with 8 bases between. CDR3 sequence reads: CSAGVGTEAFF. The CDR3 DNA sequence: TGCAGTGCTGGCGTGGGCACTGAAGCTTTCTTT.

This clonotype was counted at least ten times. This chain connects TRBV28 to TRBJ2-2, with 11 bases lining up with TRBD1. The germline gives CDR1 MDHEN, CDR2 SYDVKM. CDR3 size: 15 residues. Trimming at V came to 4 bases and at J to 6 bases, leaving 4 bases not matched to a gene. CDR3: CASSSPGQGAGELFF. As DNA, the CDR3 is TGTGCCAGCAGTTCTCCGGGACAGGGGGCCGGGGAGCTGTTTTTT.

The chain carries TRBV29-1 and TRBJ1-1; unclear D gene. V lost 5 bases, J lost 0 bases, and 13 bases lay in between. The CDR3 totals 14 residues. Germline V lookup: CDR1 SQVTM, CDR2 ANQGSEA. The CDR3 nucleotides are TGCAGCGTTCGAAGGGTGACGGTGAACACTGAAGCTTTCTTT. It encodes CSVRRVTVNTEAFF.

This clonotype was seen ten or more times. CDR3 loop: CASSRGRDYEQYF. CDR3 coding DNA: TGTGCCAGCAGTCGGGGACGGGATTACGAGCAGTACTTC. The chain employs TRBV12-3 or TRBV12-4 and TRBJ2-7, with D perhaps matching TRBD1 or TRBD2 (5 bases each). This CDR3 spans 13 amino acids. V lost 5 bases and J 4 bases, leaving 12 bases between the germline ends.

This clonotype was counted many times. The chain recombines TRBV14 with TRBJ2-7; D is undetermined. Trimming took off 0 bases at V and 2 bases at J, with 8 bases between the two ends. Germline V gene data show CDR1 as SGHDN and CDR2 as FVKESK. The CDR3 extends over 14 amino acids. The CDR3 protein is CASSQDVSTYEQYF. For the CDR3, the DNA is TGTGCCAGCAGCCAAGACGTTTCCACCTACGAGCAGTACTTC.

This clonotype occurred many times. The chain couples TRBV6-6 to TRBJ2-5; perhaps TRBD1 as D (5 bases). The CDR3 has 13 residues. Germline V gives CDR1 MNHNY, CDR2 SVGAGI (reference sequence). V was shortened by 6 bases and J by 4 bases, with 12 bases between the two germline ends. CDR3 DNA: TGTGCCAGCAGAGGGGTTCGTGCAGAGACCCAGTACTTC. Its protein product is CASRGVRAETQYF.

The sample holds many counts of this clonotype. The J gene is TRBJ2-3, the V gene TRBV2; no firm D call. The CDR3 runs 13 residues. The ends were cut back, 5 bases at V and 6 bases at J, with 12 bases in the middle. Germline CDR1 SNHLY, CDR2 FYNNEI. The CDR3 protein is CASSPILRDTQYF. CDR3 DNA: TGTGCCAGCAGTCCTATCCTGAGGGATACGCAGTATTTT.

This clonotype was observed at least ten times. The chain employs TRBV6-2 or TRBV6-3 and TRBJ2-5; the D call may be TRBD1 or TRBD2 (6 bases each). The germline CDR1 and CDR2 sequences are MNHEY and SVGEGT. V was pared by 2 bases and J by 5 bases, with 15 bases between. The CDR3 contains 15 residues. DNA for the CDR3: TGTGCCAGCAGTTACGGAGGGGGAGATGATGAGACCCAGTACTTC. Translated: CASSYGGGDDETQYF.

This clonotype has ten or more counts. Here the CDR3 DNA reads TGTGCCAGCAGCTTAGATCCCGGACCGGAGTACGAGCAGTACTTC. Protein product: CASSLDPGPEYEQYF. This chain joins TRBV7-2 and TRBJ2-7, with D uncertain. The germline V gene has CDR1 SGHTA and CDR2 FQGNSA. The CDR3 sequence is 15 residues long. Between the trimmed V and J ends, which lost 1 base and 4 bases, there was a span of 14 bases.

The gene calls are TRBV5-4 and TRBJ2-1; D is unresolved. The CDR3 is 14 amino acids. V lost 1 base, J lost 7 bases, and 12 bases lay in between. Looked up from germline, CDR1 is SGHNT and CDR2 is YYREEE (reference sequence). Here the CDR3 reads CASSLSTGRNEQFF. DNA for the CDR3: TGTGCCAGCAGCTTGTCCACCGGGCGGAATGAGCAGTTCTTC.

This clonotype was found a few times. This rearrangement joins TRBV3-1 to TRBJ1-5, with D perhaps TRBD1 (6 bases). V dropped 1 base and J dropped 4 bases, with 11 bases sitting between them. The length of the CDR3 is 15 residues. Germline CDR1 is LGHDT and CDR2 is YNNKEL (reference sequence). Here the CDR3 reads CASSQGQGRNQPQHF. DNA of the CDR3: TGTGCCAGCAGCCAAGGGCAGGGGCGGAATCAGCCCCAGCATTTT.

This clonotype has ten or more counts. V usage is TRBV5-4 and J usage is TRBJ1-1, with no clear D. The ends were cut back, 8 bases at V and 1 base at J, with 21 bases in the middle. Germline CDR1 reads SGHNT; CDR2 reads YYREEE (reference sequence). CDR3 length: 16 amino acids. The CDR3 DNA reads TGTGCCAGTGGCGCGAGCGGCGCTCCTACGAACACTGAAGCTTTCTTT. Translation gives CASGASGAPTNTEAFF. The full variable domain, completed using reference TRBV5-4 and TRBJ1-1, is ETGVTQSPTHLIKTRGQQVTLRCSSQSGHNTVSWYQQALGQGPQFIFQYYREEENGRGNFPPRFSGLQFPNYSSELNVNALELDDSALYLCASGASGAPTNTEAFFGQGTRLTVV.

This clonotype came up many times. The CDR3 DNA reads TGTGCCAGCAGCGTAGGGCGGGGGGCCAAGAATGAGCAGTTCTTC. Encoded protein: CASSVGRGAKNEQFF. The V and J genes are TRBV9 and TRBJ2-1; 8 bases align to TRBD2. The V and J ends lost 0 bases and 7 bases, in that order; junction bases with no gene match: 6. This CDR3 contains 15 residues. The germline V gene encodes CDR1 SGDLS and CDR2 YYNGEE.